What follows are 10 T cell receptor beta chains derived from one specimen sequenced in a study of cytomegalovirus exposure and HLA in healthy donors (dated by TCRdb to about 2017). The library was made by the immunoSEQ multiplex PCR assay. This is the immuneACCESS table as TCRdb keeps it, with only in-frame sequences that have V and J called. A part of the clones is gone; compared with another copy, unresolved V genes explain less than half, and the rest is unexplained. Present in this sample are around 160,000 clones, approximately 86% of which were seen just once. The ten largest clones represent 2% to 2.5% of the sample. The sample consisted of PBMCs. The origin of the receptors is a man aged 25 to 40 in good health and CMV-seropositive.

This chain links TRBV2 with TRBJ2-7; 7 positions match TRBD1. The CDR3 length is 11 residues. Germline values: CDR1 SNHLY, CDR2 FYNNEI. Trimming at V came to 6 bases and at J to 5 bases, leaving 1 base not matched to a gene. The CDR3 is CASSDRDEQYF. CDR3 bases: TGTGCCAGCAGCGACAGGGACGAGCAGTACTTC.

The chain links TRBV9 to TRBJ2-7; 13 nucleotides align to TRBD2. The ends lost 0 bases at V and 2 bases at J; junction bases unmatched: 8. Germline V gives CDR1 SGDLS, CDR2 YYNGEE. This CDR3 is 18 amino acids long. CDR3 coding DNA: TGTGCCAGCAGCGTAGGGACTAGCGGGGGAGAACTAGCCTACGAGCAGTACTTC. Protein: CASSVGTSGGELAYEQYF.

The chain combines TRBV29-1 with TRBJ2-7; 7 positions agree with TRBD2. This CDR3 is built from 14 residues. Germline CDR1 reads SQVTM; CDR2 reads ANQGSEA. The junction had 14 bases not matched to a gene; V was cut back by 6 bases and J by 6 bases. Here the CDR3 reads CSVGEGGYDAEQYF. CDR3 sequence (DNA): TGCAGCGTCGGGGAGGGAGGGTATGACGCCGAGCAGTACTTC.

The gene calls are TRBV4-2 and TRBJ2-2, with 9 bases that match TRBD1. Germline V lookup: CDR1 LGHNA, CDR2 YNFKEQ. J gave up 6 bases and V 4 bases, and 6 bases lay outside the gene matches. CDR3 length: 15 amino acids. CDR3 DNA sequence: TGTGCCAGCAGCCGTGACAGGGGGAAACCCGGGGAGCTGTTTTTT. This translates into CASSRDRGKPGELFF.

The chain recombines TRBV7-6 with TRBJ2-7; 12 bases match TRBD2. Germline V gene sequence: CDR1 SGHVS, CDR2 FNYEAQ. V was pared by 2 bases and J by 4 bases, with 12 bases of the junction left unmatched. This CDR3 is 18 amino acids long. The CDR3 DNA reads TGTGCCAGCAGCTTACTAGCGGGGGGGGCGAAGGGTCGGTACGAGCAGTACTTC. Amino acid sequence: CASSLLAGGAKGRYEQYF.

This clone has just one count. This CDR3 reads CASSPGQGRNYGYTF. The CDR3 DNA follows: TGTGCCAGCTCACCTGGACAGGGACGGAACTATGGCTACACCTTC. V gene TRBV18 combines with J gene TRBJ1-2; 8 nucleotides match TRBD1. J was trimmed by 2 bases and V by 3 bases; bases with no gene match: 5. Germline loops: CDR1 KGHSH, CDR2 LQKENI. CDR3 size: 15 residues.

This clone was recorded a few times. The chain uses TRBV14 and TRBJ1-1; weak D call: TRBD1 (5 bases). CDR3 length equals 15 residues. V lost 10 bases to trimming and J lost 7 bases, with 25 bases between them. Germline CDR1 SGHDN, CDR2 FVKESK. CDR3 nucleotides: TGTGCCATCCACGGTAAACTCCAGGGTCACAGTGAAGCTTTCTTT. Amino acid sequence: CAIHGKLQGHSEAFF.

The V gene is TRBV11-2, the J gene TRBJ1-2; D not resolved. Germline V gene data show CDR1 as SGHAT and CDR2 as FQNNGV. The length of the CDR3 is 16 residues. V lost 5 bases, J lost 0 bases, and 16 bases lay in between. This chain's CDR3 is CASSPVLPLTNYGYTF. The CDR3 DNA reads TGTGCCAGCAGCCCGGTCTTGCCCCTAACTAACTATGGCTACACCTTC.

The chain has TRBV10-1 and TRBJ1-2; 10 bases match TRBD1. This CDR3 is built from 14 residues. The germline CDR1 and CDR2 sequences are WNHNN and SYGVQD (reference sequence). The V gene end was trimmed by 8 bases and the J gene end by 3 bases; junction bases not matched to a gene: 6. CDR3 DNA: TGCGCCAGCTCGAGGGACAGGGGTGACTATGGCTACACCTTC. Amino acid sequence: CASSRDRGDYGYTF.

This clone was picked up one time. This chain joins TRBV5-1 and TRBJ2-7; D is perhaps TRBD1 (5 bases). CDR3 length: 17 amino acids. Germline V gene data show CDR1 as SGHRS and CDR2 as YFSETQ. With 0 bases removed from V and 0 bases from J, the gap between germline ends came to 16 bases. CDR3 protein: CASSLDGRVSSSYEQYF. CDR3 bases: TGCGCCAGCAGCTTGGACGGCAGGGTGTCTAGCTCCTACGAGCAGTACTTC.